Following are 10 T cell receptor beta chains from one sample sequenced in a study of blood T cells in healthy people across ages (dated by TCRdb to about 2015). Library preparation employed 5' RACE. Reads for this sample came from an Illumina HiSeq 2500. A second PCR of about 6 to 11 cycles was run with a J-beta primer mix and a sample-barcoded 5' primer. Starting from the raw public reads, TCRdb applied fastp trimming at Q25, assembled clones with MiXCR and retained in-frame beta chains. Rows matching on CDR3 protein sequence are summarized as one entry with the most common DNA and genes. Here the sample has 750,000 to 950,000 distinct CDR3 sequences; roughly 28% occur a single time. Jointly, the top ten make up roughly 10% of the sample. The same specimen was also included in a second study, on T cells of mothers and their children.

The sample consisted of blood. All receptors come from a woman aged 40 to 55 in good health.

This clonotype was picked up many times. The V and J genes are TRBV5-4 and TRBJ2-1; 9 bases fit TRBD2. V was clipped by 4 bases and J by 8 bases; unmatched bases: 16. This CDR3 is built from 17 residues. Germline V CDR1 and CDR2: SGHNT, YYREEE (reference sequence). The CDR3 spells CASSDAAGRGGRDEQFF. The CDR3 DNA reads as TGTGCCAGCAGCGATGCCGCGGGGCGGGGGGGCCGCGATGAGCAGTTCTTC. Filled out from reference TRBV5-4 and TRBJ2-1, the complete variable domain reads ETGVTQSPTHLIKTRGQQVTLRCSSQSGHNTVSWYQQALGQGPQFIFQYYREEENGRGNFPPRFSGLQFPNYSSELNVNALELDDSALYLCASSDAAGRGGRDEQFFGPGTRLTVL.

This clonotype turned up a few times. This chain joins TRBV11-2 and TRBJ2-3; perhaps TRBD1 as D (6 bases). Deletions cut 5 bases from V and 3 bases from J, with 15 bases between. Looked up from germline, CDR1 is SGHAT and CDR2 is FQNNGV. The CDR3 runs 15 residues. CDR3 in DNA: TGTGCCAGCAGCCACCTGAGGGGGTTGACAGATACGCAGTATTTT. Protein sequence: CASSHLRGLTDTQYF.

Many counts were recorded for this clonotype. The chain is built from TRBV29-1 and TRBJ2-6; D gene uncertain. Trimming stripped 6 bases from V and 0 bases from J, with 12 bases between. Germline CDR1 SQVTM, CDR2 ANQGSEA. The CDR3 loop spans 15 amino acids. CDR3 in DNA: TGCAGCGTGGGAAGACCGGGCTCTGGGGCCAACGTCCTGACTTTC. Translated, it gives CSVGRPGSGANVLTF.

This chain links TRBV6-4 with TRBJ2-3; 8 positions match TRBD2. This CDR3 spans 14 amino acids. With V trimmed by 4 bases and J by 4 bases, 4 bases remained unmatched. In germline, CDR1 is MRHNA, CDR2 SNTAGT. This CDR3 reads CASSVAGRSDTQYF. The CDR3 coding sequence is TGTGCCAGCAGTGTAGCGGGGAGATCAGATACGCAGTATTTT.

The sample holds many counts of this clonotype. The chain employs TRBV12-3 or TRBV12-4 and TRBJ2-1, with TRBD2 matching 11 bases. The ends lost 3 bases at V and 6 bases at J; junction bases unmatched: 7. The CDR3 totals 16 residues. Here the CDR3 reads CASSFGLAGGLNEQFF. For the CDR3, the DNA is TGTGCCAGCAGTTTTGGCCTAGCGGGGGGACTCAATGAGCAGTTCTTC.

This clonotype showed up just a few times. The V call is TRBV9, the J call TRBJ2-7; D is perhaps TRBD1 (5 bases). CDR1 is SGDLS, CDR2 YYNGEE, per germline. V was shortened by 3 bases and J by 0 bases, with 16 bases between the two germline ends. This CDR3 has 16 amino acids. The DNA of the CDR3 is TGTGCCAGCAGCGACCCCCGAGGACACCTCTCCTACGAGCAGTACTTC. It yields the protein CASSDPRGHLSYEQYF.

This clonotype was recorded at least ten times. The chain employs TRBV6-6 and TRBJ2-7; D is undetermined. The CDR3 has 12 residues. Deletions cut 6 bases from V and 2 bases from J, with 8 bases between. Per germline, CDR1 MNHNY and CDR2 SVGAGI (reference sequence). CDR3 sequence: CASRSATYEQYF. The DNA of the CDR3 is TGTGCCAGCAGGTCAGCGACCTACGAGCAGTACTTC.

This clonotype came up many times. The chain is built from TRBV7-3 and TRBJ2-5, with TRBD1 matching over 11 bases. The CDR3 sequence is 14 residues long. The ends lost 5 bases at V and 4 bases at J; junction bases unmatched: 3. The germline CDR1 and CDR2 sequences are SGHTA and FQGTGA. CDR3 in amino acids: CASSTGQGAETQYF. In DNA form, the CDR3 reads TGTGCCAGCAGCACCGGACAGGGGGCAGAGACCCAGTACTTC.

This clonotype was picked up many times. The CDR3 bases are TGTGCCAGCAGCGTAGAATGGGGTACCTATGGCTACAATGAGCAGTTCTTC. Protein product: CASSVEWGTYGYNEQFF. The chain employs TRBV9 and TRBJ2-1; D call uncertain. V dropped 0 bases and J dropped 3 bases, with 16 bases sitting between them. The CDR3 has 17 amino acids. CDR1 and CDR2 from the germline V gene are SGDLS and YYNGEE.

This clonotype was counted a single time. An end of the junction differs from the germline gene, which may be a read error. The genes are TRBV9 and TRBJ1-2; D gene uncertain. Germline V lookup: CDR1 SGDLS, CDR2 YYNGEE. This CDR3 has 12 residues. Written as DNA, the CDR3 is TGTGCCAGCAGCGTAGGGGGTTATGGCTTCACCTTC. Protein sequence: CASSVGGYGFTF.